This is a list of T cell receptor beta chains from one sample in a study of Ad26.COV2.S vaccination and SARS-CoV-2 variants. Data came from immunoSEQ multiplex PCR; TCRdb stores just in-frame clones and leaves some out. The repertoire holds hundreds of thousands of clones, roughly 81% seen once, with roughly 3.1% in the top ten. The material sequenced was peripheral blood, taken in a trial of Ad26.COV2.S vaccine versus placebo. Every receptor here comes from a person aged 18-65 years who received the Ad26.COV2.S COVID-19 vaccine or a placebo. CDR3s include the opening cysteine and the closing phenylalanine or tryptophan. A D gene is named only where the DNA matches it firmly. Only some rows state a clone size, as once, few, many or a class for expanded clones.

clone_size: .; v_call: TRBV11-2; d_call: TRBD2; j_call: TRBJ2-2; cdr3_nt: TGTGCCAGCAGCTTAGTGCCGGGGGGGAACACCGGGGAGCTGTTTTTT; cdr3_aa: CASSLVPGGNTGELFF
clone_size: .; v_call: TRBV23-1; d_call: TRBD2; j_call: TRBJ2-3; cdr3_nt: TGCGCCAACACGGGAGGGGGAGAAGATACGCAGTATTTT; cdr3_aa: CANTGGGEDTQYF
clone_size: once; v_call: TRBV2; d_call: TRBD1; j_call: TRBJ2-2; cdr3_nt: TGTGCCAGCGTCCCAGGGGACAGGAACACCGGGGAGCTGTTTTTT; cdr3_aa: CASVPGDRNTGELFF
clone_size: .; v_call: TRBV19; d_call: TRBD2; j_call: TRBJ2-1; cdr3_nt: TGTGCCAGTAGTATTTTCCGGGAGGGAGTCGATGAGCAGTTCTTC; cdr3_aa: CASSIFREGVDEQFF
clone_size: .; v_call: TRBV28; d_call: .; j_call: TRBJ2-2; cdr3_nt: TGTGCCAGCAGTTTTTTTTGGACAACGAACACCGGGGAGCTGTTTTTT; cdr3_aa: CASSFFWTTNTGELFF
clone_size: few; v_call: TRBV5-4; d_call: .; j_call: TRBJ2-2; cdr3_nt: TGTGCCAGCAGCTTGGGAGGGTCTAGCAACACCGGGGAGCTGTTTTTT; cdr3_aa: CASSLGGSSNTGELFF
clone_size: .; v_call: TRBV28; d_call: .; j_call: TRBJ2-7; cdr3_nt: TGTGCCAGCAGTTTATGGAAGCTAGGGTCCTACGAGCAGTACTTC; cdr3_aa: CASSLWKLGSYEQYF
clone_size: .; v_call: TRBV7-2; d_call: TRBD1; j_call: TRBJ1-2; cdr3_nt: TGTGCCAGCAGCTCACAGGGGTACGCCCATTACTACACCTTC; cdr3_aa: CASSSQGYAHYYTF
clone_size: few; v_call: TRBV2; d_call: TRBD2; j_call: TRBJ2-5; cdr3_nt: TGTGCCAGCAGTGATAAACTAGCGTCGGTAGAGACCCAGTACTTC; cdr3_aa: CASSDKLASVETQYF
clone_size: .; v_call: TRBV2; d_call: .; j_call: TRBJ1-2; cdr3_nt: TGTGCCAGCAGTGAAGCCAGCACCTATGGCTACACCTTC; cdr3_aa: CASSEASTYGYTF
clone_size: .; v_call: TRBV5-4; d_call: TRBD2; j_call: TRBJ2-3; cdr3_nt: TGTGCCAGCAGCGGGGCGGGACTAAAGACAGATACGCAGTATTTT; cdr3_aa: CASSGAGLKTDTQYF
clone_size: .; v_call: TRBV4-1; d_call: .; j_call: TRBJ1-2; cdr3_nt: TGCGCCAGCAGCCACGCTACGTCGGGACCGGGCTATGGCTACACCTTC; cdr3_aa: CASSHATSGPGYGYTF
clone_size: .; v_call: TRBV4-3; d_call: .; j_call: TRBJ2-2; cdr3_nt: TGCGCCAGCAGCCAAGCCAGCCACACCGGGGAGCTGTTTTTT; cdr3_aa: CASSQASHTGELFF
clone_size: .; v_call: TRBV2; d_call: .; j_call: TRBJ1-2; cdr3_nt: TGTGCCAGCAGGGTCGGGCGGTATGGCTACACCTTC; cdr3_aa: CASRVGRYGYTF
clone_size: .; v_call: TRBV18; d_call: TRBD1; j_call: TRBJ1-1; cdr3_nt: TGTGCCAGCTCACCCCAGCCGACACAGGGGGCTTACACTGAAGCTTTCTTT; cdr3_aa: CASSPQPTQGAYTEAFF
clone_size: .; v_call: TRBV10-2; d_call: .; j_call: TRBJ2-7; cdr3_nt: TGCGCCAGCGCTCGGCAGGCCTCCTACGAGCAGTACTTC; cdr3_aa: CASARQASYEQYF
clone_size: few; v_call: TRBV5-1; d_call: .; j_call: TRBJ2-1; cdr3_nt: TGCGCCAGCAGCTTGCAAGTCGAGCAGTTCTTC; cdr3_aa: CASSLQVEQFF
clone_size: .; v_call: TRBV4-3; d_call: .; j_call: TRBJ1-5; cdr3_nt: TGCGCCAGCAGCCAAGATCCCCGAAGCAATCAGCCCCAGCATTTT; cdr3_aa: CASSQDPRSNQPQHF
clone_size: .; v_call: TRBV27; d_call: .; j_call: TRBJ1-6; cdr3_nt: TGTGCCCTCCCCTTTTTTTCACCCCTCCACTTT; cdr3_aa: CALPFFSPLHF
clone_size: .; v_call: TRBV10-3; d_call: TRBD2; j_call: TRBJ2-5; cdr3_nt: TGTGCCATCAGCCCTAGCGGGGTGATTGGGACCCAGTACTTC; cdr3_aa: CAISPSGVIGTQYF
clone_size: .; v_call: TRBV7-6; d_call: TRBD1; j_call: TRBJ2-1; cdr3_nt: TGTGCCAGCGGTGGACAGGGTCCCTACAATGAGCAGTTCTTC; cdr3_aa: CASGGQGPYNEQFF
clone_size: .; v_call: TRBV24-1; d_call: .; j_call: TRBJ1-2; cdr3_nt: TGTGCCACCAGACCCCCTGAAGGCGGCTACACCTTC; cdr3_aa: CATRPPEGGYTF
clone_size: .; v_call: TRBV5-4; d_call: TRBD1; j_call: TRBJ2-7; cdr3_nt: TGTGCCAGCAGCGCCTACAACCGGGACAGGGCCTACGAGCAGTACTTC; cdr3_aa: CASSAYNRDRAYEQYF
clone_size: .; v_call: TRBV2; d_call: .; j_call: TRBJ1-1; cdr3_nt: TGTGCCAGCAGCCAGGGGTTGGCTGAAGCTTTCTTT; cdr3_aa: CASSQGLAEAFF
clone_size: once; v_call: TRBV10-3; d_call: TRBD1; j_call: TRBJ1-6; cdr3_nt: TGTGCCATCAGAGCGACCCCCGGGACAGGATATAATTCACCCCTCCACTTT; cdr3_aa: CAIRATPGTGYNSPLHF
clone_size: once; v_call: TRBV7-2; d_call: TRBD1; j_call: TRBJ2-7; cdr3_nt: TGTGCCAGCAGCTTAGTGGGACAGTTATCCTACGAGCAGTACTTC; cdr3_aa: CASSLVGQLSYEQYF
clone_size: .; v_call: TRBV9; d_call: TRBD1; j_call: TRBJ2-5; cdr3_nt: TGTGCCAGCAGTCGGGACAGGAACGAAGAGACCCAGTACTTC; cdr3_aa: CASSRDRNEETQYF
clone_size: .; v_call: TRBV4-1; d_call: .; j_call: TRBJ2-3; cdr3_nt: TGCGCCAGCAGCCAAGATGGTGGACTGGGAATCCCCACAGATACGCAGTATTTT; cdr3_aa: CASSQDGGLGIPTDTQYF
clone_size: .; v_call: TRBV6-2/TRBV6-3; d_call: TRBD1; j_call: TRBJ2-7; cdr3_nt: TGTGCCAGCAGTCAGACAGGGGGACGAAAGACCTACGAGCAGTACTTC; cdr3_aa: CASSQTGGRKTYEQYF
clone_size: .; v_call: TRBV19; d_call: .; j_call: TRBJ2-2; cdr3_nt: TGTGCCAGTCGATTAGATAAGAGGGACACCGGGGAGCTGTTTTTT; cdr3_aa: CASRLDKRDTGELFF
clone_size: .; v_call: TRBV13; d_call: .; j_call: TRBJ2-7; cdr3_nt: TGTGCCAGCAGCGCGAGGGACACCGGGTCCTACGAGCAGTACTTC; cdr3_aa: CASSARDTGSYEQYF
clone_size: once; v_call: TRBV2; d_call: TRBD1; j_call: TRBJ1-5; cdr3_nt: TGTGCCAGCAGTGAAGAGAGGAACCACTGGGCAGGGGGCTCTCAGCCCCAGCATTTT; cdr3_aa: CASSEERNHWAGGSQPQHF
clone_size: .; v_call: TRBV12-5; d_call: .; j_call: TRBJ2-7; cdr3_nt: TGTGCTAGTGGTTTTGGGGTTCCCTACGAGCAGTACTTC; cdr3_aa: CASGFGVPYEQYF
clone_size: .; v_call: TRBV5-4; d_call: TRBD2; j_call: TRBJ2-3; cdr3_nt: TGTGCCAGCAGACCTCAGCTAGCGGGGAACACAGATACGCAGTATTTT; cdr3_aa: CASRPQLAGNTDTQYF
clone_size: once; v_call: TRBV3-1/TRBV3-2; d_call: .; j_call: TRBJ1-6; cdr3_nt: TGTGCCAGCAGCCAAGATACGCTAGCCCTCCACTTT; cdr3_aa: CASSQDTLALHF
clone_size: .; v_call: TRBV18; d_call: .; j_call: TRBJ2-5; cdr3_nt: TGTGCCAGCTCATATAGCGGCCAAGAGACCCAGTACTTC; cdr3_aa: CASSYSGQETQYF
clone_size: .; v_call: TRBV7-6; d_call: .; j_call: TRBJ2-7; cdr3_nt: TGTGCCAGCAGCCGAGGGACTGATCGCTCCTACGAGCAGTACTTC; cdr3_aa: CASSRGTDRSYEQYF
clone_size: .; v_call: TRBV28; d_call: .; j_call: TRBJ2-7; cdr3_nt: TGTGCCAGCGAGAACTACCAATCCTACGAGCAGTACTTC; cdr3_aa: CASENYQSYEQYF
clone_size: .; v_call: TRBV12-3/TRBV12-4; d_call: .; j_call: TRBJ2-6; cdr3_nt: TGTGCCAGAGTCGTAGGGGGGGCCAACGTCCTGACTTTC; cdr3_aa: CARVVGGANVLTF
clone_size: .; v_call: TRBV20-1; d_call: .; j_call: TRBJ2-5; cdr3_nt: TGCAGTGCTCCCAAGGAGACCCAGTACTTC; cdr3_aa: CSAPKETQYF
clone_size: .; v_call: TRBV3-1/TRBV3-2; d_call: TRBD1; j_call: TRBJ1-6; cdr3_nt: TGTGCCAGCAGCCCATCGGACAGGGCGAATTCACCCCTCCACTTT; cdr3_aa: CASSPSDRANSPLHF
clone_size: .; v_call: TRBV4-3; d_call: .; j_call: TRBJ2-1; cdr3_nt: TGCGCCAGCAGCCAAGCGGGCGGAGCGGATGGAACCTACAATGAGCAGTTCTTC; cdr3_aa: CASSQAGGADGTYNEQFF
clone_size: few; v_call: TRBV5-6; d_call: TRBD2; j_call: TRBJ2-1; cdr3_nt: TGTGCCAGCAGCTTGTTTTCTAGCGGGAGGTCTGGTGAGCAGTTCTTC; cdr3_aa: CASSLFSSGRSGEQFF
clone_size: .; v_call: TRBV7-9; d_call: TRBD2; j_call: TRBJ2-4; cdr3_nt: TGTGCCAGCAGCCCTAGCGGGAGAAGGGCCAAAAACATTCAGTACTTC; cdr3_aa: CASSPSGRRAKNIQYF
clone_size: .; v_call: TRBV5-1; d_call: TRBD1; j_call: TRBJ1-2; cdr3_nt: TGCGCCAGCAGCTTGGGGCCCCAGGGGGGGACTCATGGCTACACCTTC; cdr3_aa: CASSLGPQGGTHGYTF
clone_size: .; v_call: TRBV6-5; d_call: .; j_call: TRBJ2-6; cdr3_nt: TGTGCCAGCAGTTACCGAGGGAGCGGGGCCAACGTCCTGACTTTC; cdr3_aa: CASSYRGSGANVLTF
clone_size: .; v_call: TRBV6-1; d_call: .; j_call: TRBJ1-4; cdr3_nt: TGTGCCAGCAGTGAACCGGGCTTTACCCATGAAAAACTGTTTTTT; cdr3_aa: CASSEPGFTHEKLFF
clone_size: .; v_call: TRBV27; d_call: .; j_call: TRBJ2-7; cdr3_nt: TGTGCCAGCAGTTTAAGGCATAACTCCTACGAGCAGTACTTC; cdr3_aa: CASSLRHNSYEQYF
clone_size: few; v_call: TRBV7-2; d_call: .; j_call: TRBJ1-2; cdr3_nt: TGTGCCAGCAGCTTAGGAGGGGGTGCCTATGGCTACACCTTC; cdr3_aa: CASSLGGGAYGYTF
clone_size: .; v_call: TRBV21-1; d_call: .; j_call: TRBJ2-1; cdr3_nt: TGTGCCAGCAGCAAAGGGGGACACTGGAATTCCTACAATGAGCAGTTCTTC; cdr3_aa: CASSKGGHWNSYNEQFF
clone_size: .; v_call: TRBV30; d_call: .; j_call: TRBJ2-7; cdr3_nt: TGTGCCTGGAGCACTAAGGGTTCCTACGAGCAGTACTTC; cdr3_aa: CAWSTKGSYEQYF
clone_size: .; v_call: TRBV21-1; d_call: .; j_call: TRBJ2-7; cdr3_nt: TGTGCCAGCACCGTACGACAGGTCCTCGACGAGCAGTACTTC; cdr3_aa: CASTVRQVLDEQYF
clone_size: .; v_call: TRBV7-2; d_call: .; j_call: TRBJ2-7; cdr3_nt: TGTGCCAGCAGCTTAGCCGGACAGAGCAGCTCCTACGAGCAGTACTTC; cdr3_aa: CASSLAGQSSSYEQYF
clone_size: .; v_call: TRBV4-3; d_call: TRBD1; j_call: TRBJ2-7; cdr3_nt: TGCGCCAGCAGCCAAGCAACAGGGGCCGTCTACGAGCAGTACTTC; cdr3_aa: CASSQATGAVYEQYF
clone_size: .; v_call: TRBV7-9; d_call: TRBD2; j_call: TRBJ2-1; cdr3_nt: TGTGCCAGCAGCAGGGGACTAGAGAATGAGCAGTTCTTC; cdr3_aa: CASSRGLENEQFF
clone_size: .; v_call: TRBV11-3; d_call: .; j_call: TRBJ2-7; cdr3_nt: TGTGCCAGCAGCTTAGGGCCTAACTCCTACGAGCAGTACTTC; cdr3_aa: CASSLGPNSYEQYF
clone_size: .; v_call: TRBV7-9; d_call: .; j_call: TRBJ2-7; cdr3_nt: TGTGCCAGCAGCCTCCGGGGACCCGAGCAGTACTTC; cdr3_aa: CASSLRGPEQYF
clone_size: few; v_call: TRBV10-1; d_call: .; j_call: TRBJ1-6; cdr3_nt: TGCGCCAGCAGTCGGACACGGAATTCACCCCTCCACTTT; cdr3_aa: CASSRTRNSPLHF
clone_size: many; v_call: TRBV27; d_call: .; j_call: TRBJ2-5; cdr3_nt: TGTGCCAGCAGTTTAAGAAGGCAGGGGGGAGAGACCCAGTACTTC; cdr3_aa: CASSLRRQGGETQYF
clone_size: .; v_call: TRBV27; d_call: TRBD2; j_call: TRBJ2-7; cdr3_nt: TGTGCCAGCAGTCCGAGTAGCGGGGTCCGCTCCTACGAGCAGTACTTC; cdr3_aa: CASSPSSGVRSYEQYF